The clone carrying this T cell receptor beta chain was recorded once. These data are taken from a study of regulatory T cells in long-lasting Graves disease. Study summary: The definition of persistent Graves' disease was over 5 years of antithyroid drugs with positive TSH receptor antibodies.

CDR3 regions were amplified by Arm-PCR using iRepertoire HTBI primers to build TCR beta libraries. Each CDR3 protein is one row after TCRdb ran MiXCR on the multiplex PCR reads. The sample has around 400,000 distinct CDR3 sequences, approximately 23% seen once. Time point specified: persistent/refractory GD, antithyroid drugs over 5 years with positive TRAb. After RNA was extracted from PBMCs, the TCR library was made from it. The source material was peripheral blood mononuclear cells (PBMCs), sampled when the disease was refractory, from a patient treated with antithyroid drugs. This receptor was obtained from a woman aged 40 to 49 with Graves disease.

CDR3: CASSAPRQGIETQYF. For the CDR3, the DNA is TGTGCCAGCAGTGCTCCAAGACAGGGAATAGAGACCCAGTACTTC. J is TRBJ2-5 and V is TRBV14; 7 bases are shared with TRBD1. The CDR3 has 15 amino acids. Germline V gene lookup returns CDR1 SGHDN and CDR2 FVKESK. V lost 6 bases, J lost 4 bases, and 11 bases stayed unmatched.